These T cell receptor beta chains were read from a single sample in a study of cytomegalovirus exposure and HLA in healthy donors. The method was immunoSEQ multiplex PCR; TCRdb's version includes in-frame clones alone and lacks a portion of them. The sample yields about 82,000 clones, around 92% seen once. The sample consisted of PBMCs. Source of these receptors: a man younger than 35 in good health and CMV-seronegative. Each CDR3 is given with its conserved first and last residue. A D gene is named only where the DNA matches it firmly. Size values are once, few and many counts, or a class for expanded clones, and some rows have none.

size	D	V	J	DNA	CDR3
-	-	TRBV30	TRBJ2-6	TGTGCCTGGAGTGTACAGTCATCTGGGGCCAACGTCCTGACTTTC	CAWSVQSSGANVLTF
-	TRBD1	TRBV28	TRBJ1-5	TGTGCCAGCAGTTCGGACAGGGGGCATCAGCCCCAGCATTTT	CASSSDRGHQPQHF
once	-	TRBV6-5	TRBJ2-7	TGTGCCAGCAGCCCTGGACAGCTCGAGCAGTACTTC	CASSPGQLEQYF
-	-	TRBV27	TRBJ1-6	TGTGCCAGCAGTGCCAGGGTCTATAATTCACCCCTCCACTTT	CASSARVYNSPLHF
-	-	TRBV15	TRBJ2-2	TGTGCCACCAGCAGAGGTACAGGGTACCGCCAAGGATCCGGGGAGCTGTTTTTT	CATSRGTGYRQGSGELFF
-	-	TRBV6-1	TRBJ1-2	TGTGCCAGCAGAGAACAGGGCTATGGCTACACCTTC	CASREQGYGYTF
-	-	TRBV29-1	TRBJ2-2	TGCAGCGCTACAGGGCGGTCGGACACCGGGGAGCTGTTTTTT	CSATGRSDTGELFF
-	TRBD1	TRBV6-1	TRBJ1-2	TGTGCCAGCAGCCCAGACAGGGACCTCCTCTATGGCTACACCTTC	CASSPDRDLLYGYTF
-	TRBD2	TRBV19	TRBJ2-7	TGTGCCAGTAGTATGGGAAGGACTAGCGGGATCTCCTACGAGCAGTACTTC	CASSMGRTSGISYEQYF
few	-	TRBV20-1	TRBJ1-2	TGCAGTGCTTCAACAGGGTTAGGCTACACCTTC	CSASTGLGYTF
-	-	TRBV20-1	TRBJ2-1	TGCAGTGCTCTTAGCGAGAATGAGCAGTTCTTC	CSALSENEQFF
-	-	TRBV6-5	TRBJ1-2	TGTGCCAGCAGTTACGGGGGCCCACCGGGCTACACCTTC	CASSYGGPPGYTF
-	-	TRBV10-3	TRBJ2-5	TGTGCCATCAGTGAGTCGACACGAGCCAGCGGATTTCGTCAAGAGACCCAGTACTTC	CAISESTRASGFRQETQYF
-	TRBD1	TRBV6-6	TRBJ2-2	TGTGCCAGCAGTTCCGGACAGGGGGTCACCGGGGAGCTGTTTTTT	CASSSGQGVTGELFF
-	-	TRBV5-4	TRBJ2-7	TGTGCCAGCAGCTTGGACGGCAGGGGTGGCGAGCAGTACTTC	CASSLDGRGGEQYF
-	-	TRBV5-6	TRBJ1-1	TGTGCCAGCAGCTTGGTACATATGAACACTGAAGCTTTCTTT	CASSLVHMNTEAFF
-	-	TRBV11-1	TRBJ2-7	TGTGCCAGCAGCTTAGCGCCGTCGACAATAGCGGATTACGAGCAGTACTTC	CASSLAPSTIADYEQYF
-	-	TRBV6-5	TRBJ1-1	TGTGCCAGCAGTCCCCCGACGGGGGGGAGCACTGAAGCTTTCTTT	CASSPPTGGSTEAFF
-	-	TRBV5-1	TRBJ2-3	TGCGCCAGCAGCCGGACATCGGCGCAGTATTTT	CASSRTSAQYF
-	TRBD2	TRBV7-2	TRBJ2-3	TGTGCCAGCAGCCCCGCAATGTCTAGCGGGCCCAGGACGCAGTATTTT	CASSPAMSSGPRTQYF
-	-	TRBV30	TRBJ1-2	TGTGCCTGGAGTCTAAGCTATGGCTACACCTTC	CAWSLSYGYTF
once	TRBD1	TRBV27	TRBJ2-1	TGTGCCAGCAGTGTGACGGGACAGGGTAAGCAGTTCTTC	CASSVTGQGKQFF
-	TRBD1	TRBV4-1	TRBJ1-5	TGCGCCAGCAGCTCCGACAGGGGAGGCTTTAGCAATCAGCCCCAGCATTTT	CASSSDRGGFSNQPQHF
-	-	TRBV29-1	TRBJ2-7	TGCAGCGTCTCAAGCGGAATTACCTACGAGCAGTACTTC	CSVSSGITYEQYF
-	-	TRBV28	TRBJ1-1	TGTGCCAGCAGTTTTTTTTCGGACATCTCCATCATGAACACTGAAGCTTTCTTT	CASSFFSDISIMNTEAFF
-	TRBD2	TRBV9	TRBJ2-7	TGTGCCAGCAGCGTAACTAGCGGGAGGGGTCTCGAGCAGTACTTC	CASSVTSGRGLEQYF